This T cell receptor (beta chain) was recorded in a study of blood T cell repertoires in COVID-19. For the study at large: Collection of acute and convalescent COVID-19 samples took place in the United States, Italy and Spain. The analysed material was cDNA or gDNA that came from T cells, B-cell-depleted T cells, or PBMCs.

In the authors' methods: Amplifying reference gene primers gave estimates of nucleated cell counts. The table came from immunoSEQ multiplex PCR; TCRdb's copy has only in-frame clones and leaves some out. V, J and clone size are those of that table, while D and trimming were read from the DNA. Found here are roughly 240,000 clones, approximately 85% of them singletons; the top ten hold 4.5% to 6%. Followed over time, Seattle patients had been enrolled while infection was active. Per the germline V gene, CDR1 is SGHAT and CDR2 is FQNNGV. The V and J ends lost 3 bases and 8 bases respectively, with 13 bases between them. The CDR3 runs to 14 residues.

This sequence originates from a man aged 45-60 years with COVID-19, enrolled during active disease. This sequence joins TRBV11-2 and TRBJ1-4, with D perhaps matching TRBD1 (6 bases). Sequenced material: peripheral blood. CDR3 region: CASSFLQGREKLFF. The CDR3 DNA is TGTGCCAGCAGCTTCTTACAGGGACGGGAAAAACTGTTTTTT.